This T cell receptor (beta chain) was retrieved from a study of blood T cell repertoires in COVID-19. Study as a whole: T cells, B-cell-depleted T cells, or PBMCs supplied cDNA or gDNA.

The protocol was immunoSEQ multiplex PCR, while the TCRdb copy is restricted to in-frame clones and leaves out a portion. The data show 390,000 or so clones, with roughly 86% seen just once and roughly a tenth held by the top ten. One Seattle source followed patients from active infection through their disease course. Germline V gene lookup returns CDR1 MDHEN and CDR2 SYDVKM. This CDR3 is built from 15 residues. The V gene lost 2 bases and the J gene lost 4 bases, with 11 bases spanning the gap. Sequencing used peripheral blood. This chain joins TRBV28 and TRBJ2-2; maybe TRBD1 (5 bases). This TCR was recovered from a woman in her 30s with COVID-19, enrolled during active disease. CDR3 bases: TGTGCCAGCAGTTTAAGGGGTTTCGGCACCGGGGAGCTGTTTTTT. Translating it yields CASSLRGFGTGELFF.